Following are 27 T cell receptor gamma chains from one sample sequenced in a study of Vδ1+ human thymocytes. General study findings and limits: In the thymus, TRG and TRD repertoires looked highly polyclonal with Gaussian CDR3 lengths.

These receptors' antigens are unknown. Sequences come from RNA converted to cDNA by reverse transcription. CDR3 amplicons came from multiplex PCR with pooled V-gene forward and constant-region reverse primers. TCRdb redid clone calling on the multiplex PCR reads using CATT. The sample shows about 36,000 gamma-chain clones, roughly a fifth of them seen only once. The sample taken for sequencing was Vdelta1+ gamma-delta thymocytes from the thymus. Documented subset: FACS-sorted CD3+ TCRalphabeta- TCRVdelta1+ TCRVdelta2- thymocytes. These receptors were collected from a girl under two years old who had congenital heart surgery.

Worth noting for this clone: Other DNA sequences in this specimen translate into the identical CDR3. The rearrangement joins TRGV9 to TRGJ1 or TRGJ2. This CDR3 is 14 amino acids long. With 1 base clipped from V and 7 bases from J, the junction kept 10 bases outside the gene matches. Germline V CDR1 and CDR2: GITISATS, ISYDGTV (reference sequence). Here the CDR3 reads CALWEVRFGYKKLF. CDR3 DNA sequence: TGTGCCTTGTGGGAGGTCAGATTTGGGTATAAGAAACTCTTT.

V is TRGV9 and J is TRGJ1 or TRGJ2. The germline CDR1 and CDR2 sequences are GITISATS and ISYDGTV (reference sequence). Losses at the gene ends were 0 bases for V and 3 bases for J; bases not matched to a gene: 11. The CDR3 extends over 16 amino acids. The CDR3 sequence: CALWEVPFGFYYKKLF. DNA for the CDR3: TGTGCCTTGTGGGAGGTGCCATTCGGCTTTTATTATAAGAAACTCTTT.

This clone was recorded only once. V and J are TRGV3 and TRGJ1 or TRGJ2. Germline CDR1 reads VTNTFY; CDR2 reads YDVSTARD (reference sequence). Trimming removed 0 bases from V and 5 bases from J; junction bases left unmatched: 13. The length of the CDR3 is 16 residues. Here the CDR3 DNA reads TGTGCCACCTGGGACAGGCAGAGGGTCGGCAATTATAAGAAACTCTTT. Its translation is CATWDRQRVGNYKKLF.

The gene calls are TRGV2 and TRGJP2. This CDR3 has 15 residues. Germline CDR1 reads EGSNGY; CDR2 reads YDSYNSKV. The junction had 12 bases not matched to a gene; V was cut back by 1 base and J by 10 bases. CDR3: CATWDGFEGGWIKTF. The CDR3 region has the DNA TGTGCCACCTGGGACGGATTCGAGGGTGGTTGGATCAAGACGTTT.

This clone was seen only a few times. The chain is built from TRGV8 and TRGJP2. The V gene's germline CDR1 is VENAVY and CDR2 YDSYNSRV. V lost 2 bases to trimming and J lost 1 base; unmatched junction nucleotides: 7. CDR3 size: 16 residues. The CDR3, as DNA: TGTGCCACCTGGGATAACCACTCTAGTAGTGATTGGATCAAGACGTTT. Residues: CATWDNHSSSDWIKTF.

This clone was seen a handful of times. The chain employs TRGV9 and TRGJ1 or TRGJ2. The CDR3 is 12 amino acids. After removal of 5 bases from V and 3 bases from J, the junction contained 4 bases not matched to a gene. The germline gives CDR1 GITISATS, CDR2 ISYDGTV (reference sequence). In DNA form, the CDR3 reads TGTGCCTTGTGGGTAATTTATTATAAGAAACTCTTT. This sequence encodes CALWVIYYKKLF.

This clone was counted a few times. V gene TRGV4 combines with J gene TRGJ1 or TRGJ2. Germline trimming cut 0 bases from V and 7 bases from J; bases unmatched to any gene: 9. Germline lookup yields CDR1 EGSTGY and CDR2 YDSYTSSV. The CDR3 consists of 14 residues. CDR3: CATWDGRLGYKKLF. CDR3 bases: TGTGCCACCTGGGATGGGCGACTGGGATATAAGAAACTCTTT.

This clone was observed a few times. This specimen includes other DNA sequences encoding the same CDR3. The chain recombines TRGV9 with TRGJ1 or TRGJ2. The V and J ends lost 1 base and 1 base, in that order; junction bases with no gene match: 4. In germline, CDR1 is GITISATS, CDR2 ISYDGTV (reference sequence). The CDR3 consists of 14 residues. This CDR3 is CALWEVRNYYKKLF. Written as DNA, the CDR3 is TGTGCCTTGTGGGAGGTCCGAAATTATTATAAGAAACTCTTT.

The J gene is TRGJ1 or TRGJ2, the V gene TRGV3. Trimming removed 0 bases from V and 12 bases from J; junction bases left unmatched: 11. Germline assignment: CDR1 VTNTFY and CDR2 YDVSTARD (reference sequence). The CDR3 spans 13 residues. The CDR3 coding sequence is TGTGCCACCTGGGACAGGCAGGGGTGCGGGAAACTCTTT. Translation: CATWDRQGCGKLF.

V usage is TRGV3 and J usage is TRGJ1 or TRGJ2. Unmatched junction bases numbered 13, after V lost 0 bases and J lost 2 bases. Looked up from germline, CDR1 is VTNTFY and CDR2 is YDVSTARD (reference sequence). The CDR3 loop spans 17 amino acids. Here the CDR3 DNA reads TGTGCCACCTGGGACAGGCCGGATCAAGGGCATTATTATAAGAAACTCTTT. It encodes CATWDRPDQGHYYKKLF.

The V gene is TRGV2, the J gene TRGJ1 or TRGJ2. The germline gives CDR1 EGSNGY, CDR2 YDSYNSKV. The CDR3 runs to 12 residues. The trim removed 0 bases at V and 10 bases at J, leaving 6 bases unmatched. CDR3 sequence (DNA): TGTGCCACCTGGGACGGGCGGGCCAAGAAACTCTTT. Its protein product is CATWDGRAKKLF.

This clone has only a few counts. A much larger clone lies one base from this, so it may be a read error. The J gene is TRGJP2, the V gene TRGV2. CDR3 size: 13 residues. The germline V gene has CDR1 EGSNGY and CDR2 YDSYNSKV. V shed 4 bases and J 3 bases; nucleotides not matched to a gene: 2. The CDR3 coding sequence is TGTGCCACCTGGGAGGGTAGTGATTGGATCAAGACGTTT. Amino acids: CATWEGSDWIKTF.

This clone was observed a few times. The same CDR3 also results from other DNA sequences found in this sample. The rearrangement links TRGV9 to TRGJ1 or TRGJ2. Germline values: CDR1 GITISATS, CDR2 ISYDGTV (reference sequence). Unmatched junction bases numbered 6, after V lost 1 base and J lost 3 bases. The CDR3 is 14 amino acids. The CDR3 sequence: CALWEVPFYYKKLF. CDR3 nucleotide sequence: TGTGCCTTGTGGGAGGTTCCGTTTTATTATAAGAAACTCTTT.

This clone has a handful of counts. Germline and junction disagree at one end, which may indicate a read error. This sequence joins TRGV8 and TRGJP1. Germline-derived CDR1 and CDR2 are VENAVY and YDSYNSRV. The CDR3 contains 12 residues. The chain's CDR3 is CATWSTGWFKIF. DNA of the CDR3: TGTGCCACCTGGTCCACCGGTTGGTTCAAGATATTT.

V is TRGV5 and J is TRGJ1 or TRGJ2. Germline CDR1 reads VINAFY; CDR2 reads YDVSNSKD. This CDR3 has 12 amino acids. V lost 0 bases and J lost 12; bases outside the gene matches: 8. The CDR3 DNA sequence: TGTGCCACCTGGGACAGGCGGAAGAGGAAACTCTTT. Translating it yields CATWDRRKRKLF.

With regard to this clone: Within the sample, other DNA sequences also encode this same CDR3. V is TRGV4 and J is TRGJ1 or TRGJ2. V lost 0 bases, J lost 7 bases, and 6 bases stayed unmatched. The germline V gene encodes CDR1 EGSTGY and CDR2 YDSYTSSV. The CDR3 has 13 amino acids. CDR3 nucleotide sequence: TGTGCCACCTGGGATGGGCGGAGGTATAAGAAACTCTTT. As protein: CATWDGRRYKKLF.

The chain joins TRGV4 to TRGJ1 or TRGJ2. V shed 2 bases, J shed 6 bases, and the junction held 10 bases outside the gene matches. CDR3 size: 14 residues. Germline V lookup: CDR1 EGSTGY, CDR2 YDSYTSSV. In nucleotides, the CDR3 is TGTGCCACCTGGGATGTTCCCGTGGGTTATAAGAAACTCTTT. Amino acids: CATWDVPVGYKKLF.

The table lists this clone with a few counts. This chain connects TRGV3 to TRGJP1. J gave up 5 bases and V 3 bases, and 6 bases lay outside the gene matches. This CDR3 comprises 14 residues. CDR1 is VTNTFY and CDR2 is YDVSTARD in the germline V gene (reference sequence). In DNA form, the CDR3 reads TGTGCCACCTGGGACGAGGAGACTGGTTGGTTCAAGATATTT. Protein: CATWDEETGWFKIF.

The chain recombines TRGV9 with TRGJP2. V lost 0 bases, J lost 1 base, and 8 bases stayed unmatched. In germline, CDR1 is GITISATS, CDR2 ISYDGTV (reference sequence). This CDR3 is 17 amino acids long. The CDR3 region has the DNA TGTGCCTTGTGGGAGGTGCATGAGGGTAGTAGTGATTGGATCAAGACGTTT. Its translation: CALWEVHEGSSDWIKTF.

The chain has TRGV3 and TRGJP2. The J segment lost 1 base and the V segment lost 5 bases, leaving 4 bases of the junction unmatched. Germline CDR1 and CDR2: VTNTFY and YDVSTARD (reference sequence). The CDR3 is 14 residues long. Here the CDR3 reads CATWGTSSDWIKTF. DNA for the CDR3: TGTGCCACCTGGGGTACTAGTAGTGATTGGATCAAGACGTTT.

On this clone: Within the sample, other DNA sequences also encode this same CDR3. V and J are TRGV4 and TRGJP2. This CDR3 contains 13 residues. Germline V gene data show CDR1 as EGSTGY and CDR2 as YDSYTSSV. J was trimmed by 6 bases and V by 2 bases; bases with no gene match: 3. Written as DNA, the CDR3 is TGTGCCACCTGGGATGTGGGTGATTGGATCAAGACGTTT. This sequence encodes CATWDVGDWIKTF.

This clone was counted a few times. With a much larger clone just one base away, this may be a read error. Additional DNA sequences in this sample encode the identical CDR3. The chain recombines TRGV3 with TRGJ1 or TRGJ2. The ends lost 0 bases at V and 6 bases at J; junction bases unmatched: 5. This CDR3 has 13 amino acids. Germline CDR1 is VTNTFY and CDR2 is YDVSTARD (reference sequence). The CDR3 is CATWDRPSYKKLF. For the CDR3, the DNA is TGTGCCACCTGGGACAGGCCGTCTTATAAGAAACTCTTT.

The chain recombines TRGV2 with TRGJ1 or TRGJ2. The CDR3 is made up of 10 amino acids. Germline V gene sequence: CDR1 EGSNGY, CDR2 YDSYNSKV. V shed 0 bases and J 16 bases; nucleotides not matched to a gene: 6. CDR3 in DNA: TGTGCCACCTGGGACGGGTTTTGGCTCTTT. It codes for CATWDGFWLF.

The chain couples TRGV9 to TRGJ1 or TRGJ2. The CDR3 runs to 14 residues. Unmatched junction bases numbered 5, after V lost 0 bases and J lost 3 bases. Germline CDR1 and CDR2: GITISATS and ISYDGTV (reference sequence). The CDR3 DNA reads TGTGCCTTGTGGGAGGTGAAGACTTATTATAAGAAACTCTTT. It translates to CALWEVKTYYKKLF.

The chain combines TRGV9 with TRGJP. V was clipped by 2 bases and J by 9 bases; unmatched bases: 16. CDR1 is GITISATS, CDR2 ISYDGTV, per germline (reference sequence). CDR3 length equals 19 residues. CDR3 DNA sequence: TGTGCCTTGTGGGAGGAAACCATTTCGATCGTGTTGGGCAAAAAAATCAAGGTATTT. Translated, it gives CALWEETISIVLGKKIKVF.

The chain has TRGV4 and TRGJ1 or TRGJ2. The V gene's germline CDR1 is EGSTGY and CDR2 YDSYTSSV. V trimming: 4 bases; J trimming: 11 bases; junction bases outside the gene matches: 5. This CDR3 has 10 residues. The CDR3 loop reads CATWEPQKLF. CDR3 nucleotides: TGTGCCACCTGGGAACCTCAGAAACTCTTT.

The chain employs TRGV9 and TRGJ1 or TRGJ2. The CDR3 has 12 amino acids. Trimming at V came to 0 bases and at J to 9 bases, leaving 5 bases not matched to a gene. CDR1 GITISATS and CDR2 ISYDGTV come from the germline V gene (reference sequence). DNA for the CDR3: TGTGCCTTGTGGGAGGTGATCGGTAAGAAACTCTTT. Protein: CALWEVIGKKLF.